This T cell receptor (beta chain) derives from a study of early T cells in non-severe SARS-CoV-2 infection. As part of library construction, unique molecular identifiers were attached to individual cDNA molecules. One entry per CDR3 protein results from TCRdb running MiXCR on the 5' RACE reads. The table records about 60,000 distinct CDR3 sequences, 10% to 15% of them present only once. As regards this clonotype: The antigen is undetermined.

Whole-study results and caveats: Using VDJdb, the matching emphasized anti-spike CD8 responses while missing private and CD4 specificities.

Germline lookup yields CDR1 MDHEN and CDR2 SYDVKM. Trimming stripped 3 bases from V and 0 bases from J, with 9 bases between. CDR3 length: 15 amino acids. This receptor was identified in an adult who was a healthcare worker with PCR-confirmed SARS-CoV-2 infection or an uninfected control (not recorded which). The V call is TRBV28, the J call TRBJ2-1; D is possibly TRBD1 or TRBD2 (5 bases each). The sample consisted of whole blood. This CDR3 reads CASSFAGSSYNEQFF. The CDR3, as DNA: TGTGCCAGCAGTTTCGCAGGGAGCTCCTACAATGAGCAGTTCTTC.